A single count supports the clone carrying this TCR beta chain. Antigen unknown. This sample was taken from a study of T-cell memory formation after mild COVID-19. This CDR3 spans 15 amino acids. Trimming took off 9 bases at V and 0 bases at J, with 17 bases between the two ends. The TCR alpha and TCR beta cDNA libraries, bearing sample barcodes and UMIs, were generated by 5'RACE using constant-segment primers. TCRdb itself ran the 5' RACE reads through MiXCR, one entry per CDR3 protein. This sample has approximately 410,000 distinct CDR3 sequences, with roughly a quarter found just once. Notes on the study in general: Largely, contracting CD4+ clones fell within CM and EM, and contracting CD8+ clones within EMRA. Pre-infection memory harbored some responding clones, suggesting cross-reactive memory joined.

This TCR was sampled from an adult woman who had mild COVID-19 (a few samples of this study predate the infection). Cell type and time point are not known. The rearrangement joins TRBV12-3 or TRBV12-4 to TRBJ1-1; tentatively, D is TRBD1 (6 bases). Sequences were obtained from PBMCs or a T cell subset sorted from them (not recorded which). DNA of the CDR3: TGTGCCAGTCTTCGGACAGCCTACATGAACACTGAAGCTTTCTTT. Translating it yields CASLRTAYMNTEAFF.